A single sample gave rise to the 15 T cell receptor beta chains below, sequenced in a study of regulatory and conventional T cells in RAG deficiency. This table comes from immunoSEQ multiplex PCR, and its TCRdb copy is limited to in-frame clones, with some not included. The data hold thousands of clones, with approximately 93% observed a single time. Genomic DNA came from blood regulatory T cells gated CD4+ CD25-high CD127-low. These data were also reused for a study on regulatory T cells. From that report: The PCR used 52 TRBV and 13 TRBJ primers.

Sequencing used CD127- CD25+ CD4+ Tregs sorted from blood. Receptor source: a human donor in good health.

This chain uses TRBV7-2 with TRBJ2-1; D unresolved. The CDR3 spans 14 residues. The ends were cut back, 1 base at V and 7 bases at J, with 11 bases in the middle. CDR1 and CDR2 (germline): SGHTA, FQGNSA. The CDR3 sequence is CASSLGGPQNEQFF. CDR3 in DNA: TGTGCCAGCAGCTTAGGTGGCCCCCAAAATGAGCAGTTCTTC.

In its sample, this clone was seen a few times. J is TRBJ2-1 and V is TRBV18, with TRBD2 identical over 11 bases. Germline V lookup: CDR1 KGHSH, CDR2 LQKENI. The CDR3 sequence is 15 residues long. J gave up 3 bases and V 6 bases, and 4 bases lay outside the gene matches. The CDR3 protein is CASSTGLADYNEQFF. CDR3 DNA sequence: TGTGCCAGCTCGACGGGACTAGCGGACTACAATGAGCAGTTCTTC.

The chain combines TRBV5-1 with TRBJ1-5; possibly TRBD1 for D (6 bases). CDR1 and CDR2 (germline): SGHRS, YFSETQ. V lost 0 bases to trimming and J lost 7 bases, with 8 bases between them. The CDR3 is 13 amino acids. In nucleotides, the CDR3 is TGCGCCAGCAGCTTGGCCCAGGGGCAGCCCCAGCATTTT. Protein sequence: CASSLAQGQPQHF.

The chain combines TRBV5-3 with TRBJ1-1; D not certain. TRBV5-3 is reported as an ORF; its role is uncertain. This CDR3 is 12 amino acids long. Trimming took 4 bases from V and 11 from J, leaving 15 bases between them. The DNA of the CDR3 is TGTGCCAGAAGCCCCGTCCCAGATTATGCTTTCTTT. It yields the protein CARSPVPDYAFF.

This clone has a handful of counts. V and J are TRBV30 and TRBJ2-7, with D perhaps matching TRBD1 (6 bases). The CDR3 sequence is 15 residues long. Trimming removed 5 bases from V and 0 bases from J, with 17 bases in between. Germline lookup yields CDR1 GTSNPN and CDR2 SVGIG (reference sequence). In nucleotides, the CDR3 is TGTGCCTGGCCGACCCGCCTGGACAGCTCCTACGAGCAGTACTTC. Protein: CAWPTRLDSSYEQYF.

V usage is TRBV21-1 and J usage is TRBJ2-7; TRBD2, the table's D call, lacks a check against the DNA. TRBV21-1 is a listed pseudogene. The CDR3 covers 14 residues. This CDR3 reads CASSGRDSSYEQYF. The CDR3 nucleotides are TGTGCCAGCAGCGGTCGGGACTCCTCCTACGAGCAGTACTTC.

V usage is TRBV5-1 and J usage is TRBJ1-2; the D gene is possibly TRBD1 (6 bases). The CDR3 is 14 amino acids. The germline CDR1 and CDR2 sequences are SGHRS and YFSETQ. Trimming stripped 2 bases from V and 3 bases from J, with 11 bases between. The CDR3 sequence is CASSFDPGDYGYTF. The CDR3 DNA reads as TGCGCCAGCAGCTTCGATCCAGGGGACTATGGCTACACCTTC.

This chain uses TRBV19 with TRBJ1-2; unclear D gene. This CDR3 region has 15 residues. Germline V lookup: CDR1 LNHDA, CDR2 SQIVND (reference sequence). V lost 7 bases, J lost 1 base, and 16 bases lay in between. The CDR3 spells CASNPLDGFNYGYTF. DNA of the CDR3: TGTGCCAGTAACCCCCTCGACGGGTTTAACTATGGCTACACCTTC.

The V and J genes are TRBV30 and TRBJ2-3; D is possibly TRBD2 (5 bases). CDR1 and CDR2 from the germline V gene are GTSNPN and SVGIG (reference sequence). Trimming cost V 4 bases and J 0 bases, with 14 bases left between them. The CDR3 is 15 residues long. Here the CDR3 reads CAWTAFGRSTDTQYF. The CDR3 DNA reads as TGTGCCTGGACCGCGTTTGGGAGAAGCACAGATACGCAGTATTTT.

The V and J genes are TRBV30 and TRBJ1-2, with TRBD1 matching 9 bases. The CDR3 runs 13 residues. The ends lost 0 bases at V and 6 bases at J; junction bases unmatched: 2. The germline CDR1 and CDR2 sequences are GTSNPN and SVGIG (reference sequence). CDR3 residues: CAWSVHRGHGYTF. In DNA, the CDR3 is TGTGCCTGGAGTGTACACAGGGGGCATGGCTACACCTTC. Full variable domain (outside the CDR3, taken from reference TRBV30 and TRBJ1-2): SQTIHQWPATLVQPVGSPLSLECTVEGTSNPNLYWYRQAAGRGLQLLFYSVGIGQISSEVPQNLSASRPQDRQFILSSKKLLLSDSGFYLCAWSVHRGHGYTFGSGTRLTVV.

The CDR3 reads CASSTGTGGLHGYTF. The CDR3, as DNA: TGTGCCAGCAGCACCGGGACAGGGGGACTTCATGGCTACACCTTC. The chain recombines TRBV5-5 with TRBJ1-2; 11 bases match TRBD1. The CDR3 totals 15 residues. With 4 bases clipped from V and 6 bases from J, the junction kept 8 bases outside the gene matches. Germline CDR1 reads SGHKS; CDR2 reads YYEKEE (reference sequence). The whole variable domain, filled in from reference TRBV5-5 and TRBJ1-2, reads DAGVTQSPTHLIKTRGQQVTLRCSPISGHKSVSWYQQVLGQGPQFIFQYYEKEERGRGNFPDRFSARQFPNYSSELNVNALLLGDSALYLCASSTGTGGLHGYTFGSGTRLTVV.

In this sample, this clone turned up once. The chain combines TRBV18 with TRBJ1-5; 8 bases align to TRBD1. Trimming removed 4 bases from V and 6 bases from J; junction bases left unmatched: 5. The germline gives CDR1 KGHSH, CDR2 LQKENI. CDR3 length: 14 amino acids. CDR3 sequence (DNA): TGTGCCAGCTCACTGGACAGGGCGGTTCAGCCCCAGCATTTT. Its protein is CASSLDRAVQPQHF.

This chain joins TRBV27 and TRBJ2-7, with 7 bases lining up with TRBD1. This CDR3 has 14 residues. V lost 5 bases and J lost 2; bases outside the gene matches: 6. Germline V gene data show CDR1 as MNHEY and CDR2 as SMNVEV (reference sequence). The CDR3 DNA follows: TGTGCCAGCAGTAAGGACAGGCTAACCTACGAGCAGTACTTC. It translates to CASSKDRLTYEQYF.

The rearrangement uses TRBV29-1 and TRBJ2-7; 9 bases agree with TRBD1. The CDR3 runs to 13 residues. Trimming cost V 5 bases and J 7 bases; bases outside gene matches: 9. Germline lookup yields CDR1 SQVTM and CDR2 ANQGSEA. CDR3 loop: CSVWGQGLREQYF. The CDR3 nucleotides read TGCAGCGTTTGGGGACAGGGTTTGAGAGAGCAGTACTTC.

This clone was counted between two and nine times. This chain uses TRBV19 with TRBJ1-5; maybe TRBD1 (6 bases). There are 12 residues in the CDR3. Trimming removed 7 bases at V and 9 bases at J, with 13 bases between. Germline V CDR1 and CDR2: LNHDA, SQIVND (reference sequence). CDR3 amino acids: CASNSIGGPQHF. The CDR3 DNA sequence: TGTGCCAGTAATTCTATAGGGGGGCCCCAGCATTTT.